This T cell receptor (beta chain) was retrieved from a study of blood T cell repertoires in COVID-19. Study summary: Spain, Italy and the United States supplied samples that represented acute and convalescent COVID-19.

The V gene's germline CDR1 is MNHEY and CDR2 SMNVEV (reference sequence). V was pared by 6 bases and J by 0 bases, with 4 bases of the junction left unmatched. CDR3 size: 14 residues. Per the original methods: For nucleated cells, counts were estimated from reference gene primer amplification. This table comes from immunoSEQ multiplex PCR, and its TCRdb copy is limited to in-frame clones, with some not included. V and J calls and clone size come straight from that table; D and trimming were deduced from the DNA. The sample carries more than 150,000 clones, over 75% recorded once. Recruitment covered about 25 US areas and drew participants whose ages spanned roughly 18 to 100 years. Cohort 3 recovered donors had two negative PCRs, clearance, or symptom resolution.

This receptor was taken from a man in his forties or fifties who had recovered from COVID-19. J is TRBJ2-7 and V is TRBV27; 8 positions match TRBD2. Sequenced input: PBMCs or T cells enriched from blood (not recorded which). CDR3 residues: CASRREGFSYEQYF. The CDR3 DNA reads TGTGCCAGCAGACGGGAGGGCTTCTCCTACGAGCAGTACTTC.